This TCR beta chain comes out of a study of blood T cell repertoires in COVID-19. Across the whole study: Specimens from acute and convalescent COVID-19 originated in the United States, Italy and Spain. Nucleic acid was either cDNA or gDNA, and it came from T cells, B-cell-depleted T cells, or PBMCs.

Under the authors' procedure: Counts of nucleated cells, estimated from reference gene primer amplification, were obtained. Sequenced by immunoSEQ multiplex PCR; TCRdb stores in-frame clones only, minus some. V and J calls and clone size are those listed in that table; D and trimming were worked out from the DNA. The data hold about 200,000 clones, with roughly 90% observed a single time. Germline V gene sequence: CDR1 SGHDT, CDR2 YYEEEE. The CDR3 totals 16 residues. The ends were cut back, 0 bases at V and 8 bases at J, with 18 bases in the middle. The TCR originated in a man aged 40-55 years with active or convalescent COVID-19. The rearrangement joins TRBV5-6 to TRBJ1-3; possibly TRBD1 for D (5 bases). The sequenced sample was peripheral blood. CDR3 coding DNA: TGTGCCAGCAGCTTGGGGGGCCTACCATTTTTGGACACCATATATTTT. Protein: CASSLGGLPFLDTIYF.